Sequencing of this T cell receptor (beta chain) was carried out in a study of cytomegalovirus exposure and HLA in healthy donors. Study overall: According to later analysis, the same platform produced the 120 validation and about 700 first-cohort repertoires.

About this clone itself: Its antigen is as yet unknown.

General study points: Some public TCRs appeared in many individuals, while most sequences were rare. The tendency of first-cohort TCR clusters to co-occur in the roughly 110 validation repertoires was identified by a subsequent analysis.

The trim removed 5 bases at V and 1 base at J, leaving 12 bases unmatched. CDR3 length equals 17 residues. CDR1 is SGHAT and CDR2 is FQNNGV in the germline V gene. The donors were members of the validation cohort, which comprised 90 to 150 subjects and was separate from the first cohort of 730 or so subjects. The data were produced by immunoSEQ multiplex PCR, yet TCRdb's version contains in-frame clones alone and is incomplete. Of about 64,000 clones listed, around 95% were seen once; the top ten hold 5.8%. Sequenced input: PBMCs. J is TRBJ2-3 and V is TRBV11-2; 7 bases line up with TRBD2. This clonotype was obtained from a woman aged 18 to 35 in good health and CMV-seropositive. CDR3 amino acids: CASSPGPGRVGTDTQYF. The DNA of the CDR3 is TGTGCCAGCAGCCCGGGCCCAGGGAGGGTGGGCACAGATACGCAGTATTTT.